This TCR beta chain was recorded in a study of shared clonotypes between healthy human individuals. Sequencing used immunoSEQ multiplex PCR; TCRdb keeps in-frame clones, though not all of them. The sample includes over 700,000 clones, about two thirds of them seen just once. CDR1 MDHEN and CDR2 SYDVKM come from the germline V gene. The CDR3 loop spans 17 amino acids. V trimming: 5 bases; J trimming: 6 bases; junction bases outside the gene matches: 14. The sequence came from a woman in her 30s in good health. Sequencing was performed on memory CD4+ T cells sorted from blood. Described subset: CD45RA-negative fraction. The chain links TRBV28 to TRBJ2-3, with 10 bases fitting TRBD2. CDR3 residues: CASSPARAGGPSDTQYF. The CDR3 coding sequence is TGTGCCAGCAGTCCTGCTAGAGCGGGAGGGCCCTCGGATACGCAGTATTTT.